The TCR beta chain under discussion was sequenced for a study of blood T cells in healthy people across ages. With a J-beta primer mix and a sample-barcoded 5' primer, a second PCR ran roughly 6 to 12 cycles. TCRdb reanalysed the 5' RACE reads using MiXCR and keeps one entry per CDR3 protein. The sample has some 900,000 distinct CDR3 sequences, roughly 43% seen once; the top ten hold 13%. V was pared by 2 bases and J by 4 bases, with 18 bases between. This CDR3 comprises 17 residues. Germline V gene lookup returns CDR1 MNHEY and CDR2 SMNVEV (reference sequence). General observations from the study: The study regarded diversity estimates from one million T cells as underestimates. Naive CD4+ cell counts and diversity both ran higher in long-lived than in aged donors.

On this clonotype itself: Its antigen is not identified.

The chain links TRBV27 to TRBJ2-4, with TRBD2 as a possible D gene (5 bases). Sequenced sample: blood. This TCR was sampled from a man aged 25 to 45 in good health. This CDR3 is CASSLIVNREGKNIQYF. CDR3 in DNA: TGTGCCAGCAGTTTAATTGTTAATCGTGAGGGAAAAAACATTCAGTACTTC.